This T cell receptor (beta chain) was retrieved from a study of Ad26.COV2.S vaccination and SARS-CoV-2 variants. Measured with immunoSEQ multiplex PCR; TCRdb has only the in-frame clones, and not every one. The table shows about 410,000 clones, with around 93% occurring only once. This CDR3 has 14 residues. Germline CDR1 MNHEY, CDR2 SVGEGT. Between the trimmed V and J ends, which lost 5 bases and 1 base, there was a span of 10 bases. Treatment here: roughly 20 received Ad26.COV2.S at low or high dose, single or two shots; about 5 received placebo; per-sample allocation not given. Following the first vaccine or placebo injection, samples were taken on day 63. Based in Boston, the donor was an adult of 18-55 years.

This specimen consisted of peripheral blood, obtained in a trial of Ad26.COV2.S vaccine versus placebo. The V gene is TRBV6-2 or TRBV6-3, the J gene TRBJ2-3, with D possibly TRBD2 on 6 matching bases. The source is a person between 18 and 60 years old who received the Ad26.COV2.S COVID-19 vaccine or a placebo. DNA of the CDR3: TGTGCCAGCAGTCGGGACTTGCGCACAGATACGCAGTATTTT. Protein product: CASSRDLRTDTQYF.